This T cell receptor beta chain was observed in a study of T cell responses to AZD1222 COVID-19 vaccine. This table comes from immunoSEQ multiplex PCR, and its TCRdb copy is limited to in-frame clones, with some not included. Of about 110,000 clones in the sample, 80% to 90% were seen once. This clone was found once. Antigen specificity is unknown. Between the trimmed V and J ends, which lost 4 bases and 0 bases, there was a span of 7 bases. Germline-derived CDR1 and CDR2 are LGHDT and YNNKEL (reference sequence). The CDR3 covers 14 residues. The study pooled second doses at about 4 or about 12 weeks. Whole-study findings and limits: Females made up more of the donors, who were largely white British, and clonal diversity may have come out too low. Baseline seropositives among AZD1222 recipients totaled only six.

The chain couples TRBV3-1 (or the pseudogene TRBV3-2) to TRBJ1-5; D perhaps matches TRBD1 (5 bases). This clonotype was obtained from an adult who received the AZD1222 COVID-19 vaccine. The sequences come from peripheral blood, collected 28 days after the second AZD1222 dose. The CDR3 region has the DNA TGTGCCAGCAGCCGGACATCTAGCAATCAGCCCCAGCATTTT. Amino acid sequence: CASSRTSSNQPQHF.